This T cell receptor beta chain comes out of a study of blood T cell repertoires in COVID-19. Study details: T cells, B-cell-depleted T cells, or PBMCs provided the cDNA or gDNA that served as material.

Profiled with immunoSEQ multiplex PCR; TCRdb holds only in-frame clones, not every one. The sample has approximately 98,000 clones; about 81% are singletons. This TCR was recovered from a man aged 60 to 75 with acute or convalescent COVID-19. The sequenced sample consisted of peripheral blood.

CDR3 DNA sequence: TGTGCCAGCAGCCCCGGACCGACAGCGAACTATGGCTACACCTTC. It specifies CASSPGPTANYGYTF. The chain combines TRBV27 with TRBJ1-2; D perhaps matches TRBD1 (5 bases). The CDR3 is made up of 15 amino acids. In germline, CDR1 is MNHEY, CDR2 SMNVEV (reference sequence). Trimming removed 6 bases from V and 2 bases from J, with 16 bases in between.